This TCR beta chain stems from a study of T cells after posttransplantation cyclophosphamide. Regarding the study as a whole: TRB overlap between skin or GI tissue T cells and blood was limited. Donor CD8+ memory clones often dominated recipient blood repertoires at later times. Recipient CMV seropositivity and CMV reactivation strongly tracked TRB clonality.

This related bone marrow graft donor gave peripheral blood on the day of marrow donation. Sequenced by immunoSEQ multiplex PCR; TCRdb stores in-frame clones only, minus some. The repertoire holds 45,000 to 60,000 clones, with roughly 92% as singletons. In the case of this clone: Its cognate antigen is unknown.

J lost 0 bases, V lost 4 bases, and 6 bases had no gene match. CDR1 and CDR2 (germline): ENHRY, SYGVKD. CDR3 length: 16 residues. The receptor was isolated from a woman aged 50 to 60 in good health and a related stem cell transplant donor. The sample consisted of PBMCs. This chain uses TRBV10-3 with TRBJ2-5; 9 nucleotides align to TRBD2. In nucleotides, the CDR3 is TGTGCCATCAGTGGAACTAGCGGGCCAAACCAAGAGACCCAGTACTTC. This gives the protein CAISGTSGPNQETQYF.